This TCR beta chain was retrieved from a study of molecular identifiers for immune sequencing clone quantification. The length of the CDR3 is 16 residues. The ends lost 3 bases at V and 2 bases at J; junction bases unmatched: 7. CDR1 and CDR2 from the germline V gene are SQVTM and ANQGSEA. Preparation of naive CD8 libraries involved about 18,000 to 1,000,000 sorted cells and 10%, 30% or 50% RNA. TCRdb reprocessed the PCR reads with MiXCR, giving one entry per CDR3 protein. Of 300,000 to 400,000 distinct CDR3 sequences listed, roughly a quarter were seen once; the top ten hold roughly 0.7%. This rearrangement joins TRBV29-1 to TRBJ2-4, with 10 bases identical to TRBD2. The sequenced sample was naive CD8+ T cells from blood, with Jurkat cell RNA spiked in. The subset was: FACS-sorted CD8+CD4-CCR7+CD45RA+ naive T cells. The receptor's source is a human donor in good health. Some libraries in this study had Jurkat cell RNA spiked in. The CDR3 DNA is TGCAGCGTTGACAGCGGGGGGGGGCCCTCCAAAAACATTCAGTACTTC. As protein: CSVDSGGGPSKNIQYF.